This T cell receptor (beta chain) emerged from a study of identifying expanded T cells in peripheral blood. Data came from immunoSEQ multiplex PCR; TCRdb stores just in-frame clones and leaves some out. This table holds tens of thousands of clones, around 89% found once. With respect to this clone: Its antigen is currently unknown.

Overall study findings and caveats: Variance in clone template counts between approximately 2-week samples significantly increased with total template count across all healthy donors.

No infections or other immune events were documented during collection. Looked up from germline, CDR1 is LNHDA and CDR2 is SQIVND (reference sequence). V was shortened by 7 bases and J by 6 bases, with 18 bases between the two germline ends. The CDR3 totals 14 residues. What was sequenced was blood. The V gene is TRBV19, the J gene TRBJ1-1, with D perhaps TRBD1 (5 bases). The sequence derives from a person between 18 and 69 years old in good health. The CDR3 DNA is TGTGCCAGTAACAAATATGGGGCAGGGTCTGAAGCTTTCTTT. It codes for CASNKYGAGSEAFF.